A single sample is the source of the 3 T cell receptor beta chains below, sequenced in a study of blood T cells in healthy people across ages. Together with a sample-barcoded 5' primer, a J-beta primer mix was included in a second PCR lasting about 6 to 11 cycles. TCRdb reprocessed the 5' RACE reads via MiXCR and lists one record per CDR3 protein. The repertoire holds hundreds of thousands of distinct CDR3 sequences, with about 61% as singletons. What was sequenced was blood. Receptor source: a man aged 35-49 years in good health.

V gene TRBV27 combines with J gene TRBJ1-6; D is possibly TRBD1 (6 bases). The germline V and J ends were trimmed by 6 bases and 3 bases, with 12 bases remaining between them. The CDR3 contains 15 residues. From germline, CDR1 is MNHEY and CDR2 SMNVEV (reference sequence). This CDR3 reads CASRGAGLYNSPLHF. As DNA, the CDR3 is TGTGCCAGCAGGGGGGCCGGTCTCTATAATTCACCCCTCCACTTT.

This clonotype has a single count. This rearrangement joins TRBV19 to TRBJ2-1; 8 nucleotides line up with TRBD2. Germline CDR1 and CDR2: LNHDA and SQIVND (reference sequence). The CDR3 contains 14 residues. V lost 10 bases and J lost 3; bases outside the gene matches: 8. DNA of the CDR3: TGTGCCATCACGCAGCGGGAGATCTACAATGAGCAGTTCTTC. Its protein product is CAITQREIYNEQFF.

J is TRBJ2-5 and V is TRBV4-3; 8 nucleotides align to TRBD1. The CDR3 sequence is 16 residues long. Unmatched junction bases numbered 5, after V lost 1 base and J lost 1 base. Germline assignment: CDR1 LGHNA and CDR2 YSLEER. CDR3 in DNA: TGCGCCAGCAGCCAAGTCGGGACAGGTCGCCAAGAGACCCAGTACTTC. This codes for CASSQVGTGRQETQYF.